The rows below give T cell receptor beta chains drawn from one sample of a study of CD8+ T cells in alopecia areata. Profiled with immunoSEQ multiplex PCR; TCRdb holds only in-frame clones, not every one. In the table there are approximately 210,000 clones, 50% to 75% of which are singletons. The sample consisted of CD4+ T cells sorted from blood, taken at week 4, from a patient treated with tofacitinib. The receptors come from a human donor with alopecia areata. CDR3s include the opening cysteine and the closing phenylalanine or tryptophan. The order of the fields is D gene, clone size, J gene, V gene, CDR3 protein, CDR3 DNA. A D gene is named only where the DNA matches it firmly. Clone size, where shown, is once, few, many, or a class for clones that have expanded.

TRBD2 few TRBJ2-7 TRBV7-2 CASSLRGVGAGAYEQYF TGTGCCAGCAGCTTACGAGGGGTCGGAGCGGGGGCCTACGAGCAGTACTTC
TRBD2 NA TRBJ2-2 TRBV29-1 CSAGGLNTGELFF TGCAGCGCGGGGGGGCTGAACACCGGGGAGCTGTTTTTT
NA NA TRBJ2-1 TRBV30 CASTQTVPYNEQFF TGTGCCTCTACTCAGACTGTTCCCTACAATGAGCAGTTCTTC
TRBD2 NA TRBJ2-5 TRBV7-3 CASSLNSGGAFETQYF TGTGCCAGCAGCTTAAATAGCGGGGGGGCCTTTGAGACCCAGTACTTC
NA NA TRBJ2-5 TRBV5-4 CASSFSVRPPGTQYF TGTGCCAGCAGCTTCAGCGTTAGACCCCCCGGGACCCAGTACTTC
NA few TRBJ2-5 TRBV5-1 CASSWAGQETQYF TGCGCCAGCAGCTGGGCCGGACAGGAGACCCAGTACTTC
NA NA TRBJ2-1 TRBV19 CASNNPGENEQFF TGTGCCAGTAATAACCCAGGGGAAAATGAGCAGTTCTTC
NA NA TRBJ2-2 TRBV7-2 CASSSPNTGELFF TGTGCCAGCAGCTCCCCAAACACCGGGGAGCTGTTTTTT
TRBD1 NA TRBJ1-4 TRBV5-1 CASSWTGTGHNEKLFF TGCGCCAGCAGCTGGACCGGGACAGGGCATAATGAAAAACTGTTTTTT
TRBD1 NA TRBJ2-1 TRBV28 CASSLGNRGEQFF TGTGCCAGCAGTTTAGGGAACAGGGGTGAGCAGTTCTTC
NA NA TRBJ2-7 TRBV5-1 CASSLDRNVNEQYF TGCGCCAGCAGCTTGGACAGGAATGTGAATGAGCAGTACTTC
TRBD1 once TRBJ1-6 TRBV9 CASSVGDSLSYSPLHF TGTGCCAGCAGCGTAGGGGACAGCCTTTCTTATTCACCCCTCCACTTT
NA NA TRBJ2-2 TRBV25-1 CASLPGELANTGELFF TGTGCCAGCCTACCAGGGGAGTTAGCGAACACCGGGGAGCTGTTTTTT
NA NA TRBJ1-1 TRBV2 CASKRHFTEAFF TGTGCCAGCAAACGACACTTCACTGAAGCTTTCTTT
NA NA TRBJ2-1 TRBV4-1 CASSHEEAGTGYNEQFF TGCGCCAGCAGCCATGAAGAAGCGGGGACAGGATACAATGAGCAGTTCTTC
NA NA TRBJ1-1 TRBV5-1 CASSLAASNTEAFF TGCGCCAGCAGCTTGGCCGCGTCGAACACTGAAGCTTTCTTT
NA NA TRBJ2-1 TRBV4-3 CASSQSTASYNEQFF TGCGCCAGCAGCCAAAGTACTGCCTCCTACAATGAGCAGTTCTTC
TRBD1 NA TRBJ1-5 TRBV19 CASRGQGQPQHF TGTGCCAGTAGAGGACAGGGACAGCCCCAGCATTTT
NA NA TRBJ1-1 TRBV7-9 CASSLSRGMTTEAFF TGTGCCAGCAGCTTAAGTAGGGGTATGACCACTGAAGCTTTCTTT
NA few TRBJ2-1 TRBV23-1 CASSQSGHYNEQFF TGCGCCAGCAGTCAAAGCGGGCACTACAATGAGCAGTTCTTC
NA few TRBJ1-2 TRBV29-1 CSVEGGYTF TGCAGCGTTGAGGGGGGCTACACCTTC
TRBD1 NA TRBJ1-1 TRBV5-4 CASSLETGRAFF TGTGCCAGCAGCTTAGAGACAGGGAGAGCTTTCTTT
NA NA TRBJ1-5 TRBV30 CAWSGEYNQPQHF TGTGCCTGGAGTGGCGAGTACAATCAGCCCCAGCATTTT
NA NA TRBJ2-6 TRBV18 CASSRLLSGANVLTF TGTGCCAGCTCAAGACTCCTCTCTGGGGCCAACGTCCTGACTTTC
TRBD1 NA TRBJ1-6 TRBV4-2 CASSQDRGNSPLHF TGTGCCAGCAGCCAAGACAGGGGGAATTCACCCCTCCACTTT
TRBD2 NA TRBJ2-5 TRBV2 CASSFGTSETQYF TGTGCCAGCAGTTTCGGGACTAGTGAGACCCAGTACTTC
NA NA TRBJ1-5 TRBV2 CASSGTRGVNQPQHF TGTGCCAGCAGTGGGACCCGGGGCGTAAATCAGCCCCAGCATTTT
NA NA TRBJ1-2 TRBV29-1 CSVFTAVGYTF TGCAGCGTGTTCACAGCGGTAGGCTACACCTTC
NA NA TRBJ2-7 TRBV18 CASSPGTLNEQYF TGTGCCAGCTCACCAGGGACTCTAAACGAGCAGTACTTC
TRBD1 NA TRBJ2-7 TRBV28 CASSFPGTGGREQYF TGTGCCAGCAGCTTCCCGGGGACAGGGGGCCGCGAGCAGTACTTC
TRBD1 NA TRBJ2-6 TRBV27 CASSPDRGRSGANVLTF TGTGCCAGCAGCCCCGACAGGGGTAGATCTGGGGCCAACGTCCTGACTTTC